The 29 T cell receptor beta chains in this list originate from one sample, sequenced in a study of T-cell memory formation after mild COVID-19. TCRdb reprocessed the 5' RACE reads with MiXCR, giving one entry per CDR3 protein. The repertoire has some 440,000 distinct CDR3 sequences, about 23% of them found once; the top ten carry roughly an eighth. The sequencing sample was made of PBMCs or a T cell subset sorted from them (not recorded which). Source of these receptors: an adult woman who had mild COVID-19 (a few samples of this study predate the infection). Cell type and time point are not known.

The gene calls are TRBV6-5 and TRBJ2-2, with D possibly called TRBD1 or TRBD2 (6 bases each). The V gene's germline CDR1 is MNHEY and CDR2 SVGAGI. The CDR3 extends over 16 amino acids. V lost 2 bases and J 4 bases, leaving 14 bases between the germline ends. CDR3 region: CASSYRGVRVTGELFF. In nucleotides, the CDR3 is TGTGCCAGCAGTTACAGGGGGGTTCGGGTCACCGGGGAGCTGTTTTTT.

The chain recombines TRBV3-1 with TRBJ1-1, with D unclear. Trimming took 4 bases from V and 5 from J, leaving 20 bases between them. The CDR3 sequence is 16 residues long. Germline loops: CDR1 LGHDT, CDR2 YNNKEL (reference sequence). CDR3: CASSRGSYGQSTEAFF. The CDR3 region has the DNA TGTGCCAGCAGCCGTGGTTCGTATGGCCAGAGTACTGAAGCTTTCTTT. The whole variable domain, remainder taken from reference TRBV3-1 and TRBJ1-1, is DTAVSQTPKYLVTQMGNDKSIKCEQNLGHDTMYWYKQDSKKFLKIMFSYNNKELIINETVPNRFSPKSPDKAHLNLHINSLELGDSAVYFCASSRGSYGQSTEAFFGQGTRLTVV.

This clonotype turned up a few times. The rearrangement joins TRBV7-9 to TRBJ1-1; TRBD1 agrees at 9 bases. The CDR3 consists of 16 residues. Germline V CDR1 and CDR2: SEHNR, FQNEAQ (reference sequence). Trimming removed 4 bases from V and 0 bases from J; junction bases left unmatched: 6. The CDR3 here is CASSWTGEDMNTEAFF. In DNA, the CDR3 is TGTGCCAGCAGCTGGACAGGGGAGGACATGAACACTGAAGCTTTCTTT.

The chain combines TRBV25-1 with TRBJ2-7; possibly TRBD1 for D (5 bases). CDR3 size: 14 residues. V lost 2 bases, J lost 4 bases, and 12 bases lay in between. Looked up from germline, CDR1 is MGHDK and CDR2 is SYGVNS. The CDR3 loop is CASSELQGRYEQYF. CDR3 nucleotide sequence: TGTGCCAGCAGTGAACTCCAGGGCAGGTACGAGCAGTACTTC.

The chain joins TRBV4-3 to TRBJ1-1; D possibly corresponds to TRBD1 (5 bases). The CDR3 is 16 residues long. Trimming shortened V by 0 bases and J by 5 bases, and 16 bases separated the two germline ends. Germline V gene lookup returns CDR1 LGHNA and CDR2 YSLEER. CDR3 in DNA: TGCGCCAGCAGCCAAGAGGCCACGGGGGTAGGGACTGAAGCTTTCTTT. This sequence encodes CASSQEATGVGTEAFF.

The CDR3 coding sequence is TGTGCCAGCAGCGTAGAGTCGGGACGGGACGAGCAGTACTTC. Translated, it gives CASSVESGRDEQYF. The V and J genes are TRBV9 and TRBJ2-7; either TRBD1 or TRBD2 may fit D (5 bases each). The CDR3 is 14 amino acids. V was shortened by 0 bases and J by 5 bases, with 12 bases between the two germline ends. Germline CDR1 SGDLS, CDR2 YYNGEE.

V gene TRBV3-1 combines with J gene TRBJ2-7; a weak D match, TRBD1 (6 bases). Trimming left V 3 bases short and J 2 bases short, with 8 bases between. This CDR3 comprises 13 residues. CDR1 LGHDT and CDR2 YNNKEL come from the germline V gene (reference sequence). The DNA for the CDR3 is TGTGCCAGCAGCCACGACAGGCCCTACGAGCAGTACTTC. This translates into CASSHDRPYEQYF.

The V call is TRBV9, the J call TRBJ2-1, with D uncertain. The CDR3 has 16 residues. Trimming took 2 bases from V and 9 from J, leaving 21 bases between them. Germline V gene sequence: CDR1 SGDLS, CDR2 YYNGEE. This chain's CDR3 is CASSVADRGYYGEQFF. CDR3 DNA sequence: TGTGCCAGCAGCGTGGCCGACCGCGGTTACTACGGTGAGCAGTTCTTC.

This clonotype has a single count. The chain links TRBV5-1 to TRBJ1-2, with D maybe TRBD1 (5 bases). From germline, CDR1 is SGHRS and CDR2 YFSETQ. Trimming left V 1 base short and J 2 bases short, with 9 bases between. The length of the CDR3 is 14 residues. Written as DNA, the CDR3 is TGCGCCAGCAGCTTGTCCCCAGGGAACTATGGCTACACCTTC. This translates into CASSLSPGNYGYTF. The entire variable domain, with the rest obtained from reference TRBV5-1 and TRBJ1-2, is as follows: KAGVTQTPRYLIKTRGQQVTLSCSPISGHRSVSWYQQTPGQGLQFLFEYFSETQRNKGNFPGRFSGRQFSNSRSEMNVSTLELGDSALYLCASSLSPGNYGYTFGSGTRLTVV.

The genes are TRBV6-2 or TRBV6-3 and TRBJ2-7; possible D gene TRBD1, 5 bases. V gave up 4 bases and J gave up 0 bases, with 19 bases separating them. The germline V gene has CDR1 MNHEY and CDR2 SVGEGT. The CDR3 length is 17 residues. The CDR3 DNA reads as TGTGCCAGCAGTTCAAGGACATCGACCCCGAGCTCCTACGAGCAGTACTTC. As protein: CASSSRTSTPSSYEQYF.

The sample holds a few counts of this clonotype. The V and J genes are TRBV5-4 and TRBJ2-6; D remains ambiguous. The CDR3 runs to 14 residues. Germline-derived CDR1 and CDR2 are SGHNT and YYREEE (reference sequence). The V end lost 4 bases, the J end lost 2 bases, and 7 bases lay between the germline ends. CDR3 loop: CASSPDPGANVLTF. The DNA of the CDR3 is TGTGCCAGCAGCCCGGATCCTGGGGCCAACGTCCTGACTTTC. Supplemented by reference TRBV5-4 and TRBJ2-6, the full variable domain reads ETGVTQSPTHLIKTRGQQVTLRCSSQSGHNTVSWYQQALGQGPQFIFQYYREEENGRGNFPPRFSGLQFPNYSSELNVNALELDDSALYLCASSPDPGANVLTFGAGSRLTVL.

This clonotype was seen many times. The CDR3 is CSVVRGLHSYEQYF. CDR3 in DNA: TGCAGCGTTGTAAGGGGGCTTCACTCCTACGAGCAGTACTTC. The genes are TRBV29-1 and TRBJ2-7; 7 bases fit TRBD1. With 4 bases clipped from V and 0 bases from J, the junction kept 6 bases outside the gene matches. The CDR3 runs 14 residues. Germline V gives CDR1 SQVTM, CDR2 ANQGSEA.

Only a few counts were recorded for this clonotype. The chain carries TRBV5-5 and TRBJ2-5; 8 bases align to TRBD2. This CDR3 has 16 amino acids. Germline trimming cut 4 bases from V and 0 bases from J; bases unmatched to any gene: 8. Germline V gene sequence: CDR1 SGHKS, CDR2 YYEKEE (reference sequence). CDR3 nucleotides: TGTGCCAGCAGCCGGAAGGCTAGCGGGCACCAAGAGACCCAGTACTTC. Protein sequence: CASSRKASGHQETQYF.

J is TRBJ2-2 and V is TRBV9; D is perhaps TRBD1 (5 bases). CDR3 length equals 15 residues. Germline lookup yields CDR1 SGDLS and CDR2 YYNGEE. The V end was cut by 3 bases, the J end by 3 bases, with 12 bases between. CDR3 sequence (DNA): TGTGCCAGCAGCGCTCAGGGAAAATACACCGGGGAGCTGTTTTTT. This codes for CASSAQGKYTGELFF.

The chain combines TRBV12-3 or TRBV12-4 with TRBJ2-1; the match to TRBD2 covers 7 bases. V lost 6 bases to trimming and J lost 8 bases; unmatched junction nucleotides: 4. The CDR3 is made up of 12 amino acids. This CDR3 reads CASRVGGDEQFF. The CDR3 nucleotides read TGTGCCAGCAGGGTGGGGGGGGATGAGCAGTTCTTC.

V gene TRBV7-8 combines with J gene TRBJ2-7; 7 bases fit TRBD2. CDR1 is SGHVS and CDR2 is FQNEAQ in the germline V gene. With V trimmed by 5 bases and J by 5 bases, 6 bases remained unmatched. The CDR3 is 13 amino acids. The CDR3 loop reads CASSHGAGDEQYF. Here the CDR3 DNA reads TGTGCCAGCAGCCATGGGGCGGGGGACGAGCAGTACTTC.

The chain has TRBV21-1 and TRBJ2-4; no DNA check was done on the table's D call, TRBD2. TRBV21-1 is labeled a pseudogene. The CDR3 covers 14 residues. The CDR3 reads CASSNEPTSGRDYF. The CDR3 nucleotides are TGTGCCAGCAGCAACGAACCGACTAGCGGGAGAGATTACTTC.

This clonotype was recorded a few times. The chain combines TRBV20-1 with TRBJ2-3; TRBD2 matches 7 bases. The J segment lost 5 bases and the V segment lost 0 bases, leaving 8 bases of the junction unmatched. The V gene's germline CDR1 is DFQATT and CDR2 SNEGSKA (reference sequence). The CDR3 contains 15 residues. The CDR3 DNA is TGCAGTGCTAGAGATGCGGGACTATCGGGAGATACGCAGTATTTT. It is translated as CSARDAGLSGDTQYF.

The chain carries TRBV3-1 and TRBJ2-1, with 7 positions matching TRBD2. The CDR3 contains 14 residues. Germline CDR1 is LGHDT and CDR2 is YNNKEL (reference sequence). The V segment lost 5 bases and the J segment 3 bases; nucleotides outside the gene matches: 4. CDR3 nucleotides: TGTGCCAGCAGCGCGGGAGTCGGCTACAATGAGCAGTTCTTC. Protein: CASSAGVGYNEQFF.

There are a few counts of this clonotype. The chain is built from TRBV5-1 and TRBJ1-6; possible D gene TRBD1, 5 bases. The CDR3 length is 14 residues. V was cut by 4 bases and J by 8 bases, with 13 bases left in between. The germline CDR1 and CDR2 sequences are SGHRS and YFSETQ. The CDR3 DNA reads as TGCGCCAGCAGCCCGACGGGGGGGGATTCACCCCTCCACTTT. Translation: CASSPTGGDSPLHF. The whole variable domain, filled in from reference TRBV5-1 and TRBJ1-6, reads KAGVTQTPRYLIKTRGQQVTLSCSPISGHRSVSWYQQTPGQGLQFLFEYFSETQRNKGNFPGRFSGRQFSNSRSEMNVSTLELGDSALYLCASSPTGGDSPLHFGNGTRLTVT.

The chain employs TRBV3-1 and TRBJ1-2, with a tentative D call TRBD1 (5 bases). V lost 3 bases, J lost 6 bases, and 11 bases lay in between. Per the germline V gene, CDR1 is LGHDT and CDR2 is YNNKEL (reference sequence). This CDR3 spans 13 amino acids. CDR3 sequence reads: CASSHGHDNGYTF. The CDR3 region has the DNA TGTGCCAGCAGCCACGGACACGACAATGGCTACACCTTC.

The chain recombines TRBV24-1 with TRBJ2-7; 7 positions agree with TRBD1. Germline-derived CDR1 and CDR2 are KGHDR and SFDVKD. This CDR3 is built from 15 residues. The ends lost 6 bases at V and 4 bases at J; junction bases unmatched: 11. The CDR3 bases are TGTGCCACCAGTACTACCGTCGAGACAGGGTACGAGCAGTACTTC. As protein: CATSTTVETGYEQYF.

This chain connects TRBV24-1 to TRBJ2-1; D is ambiguous. CDR3 size: 12 residues. Trimming shortened V by 8 bases and J by 0 bases, and 4 bases separated the two germline ends. Germline V gives CDR1 KGHDR, CDR2 SFDVKD. CDR3 bases: TGTGCCACCATTAACTCCTACAATGAGCAGTTCTTC. It is translated as CATINSYNEQFF.

In this sample, this clonotype turned up a few times. The V and J genes are TRBV6-2 or TRBV6-3 and TRBJ2-7; 7 bases line up with TRBD1. CDR1 is MNHEY and CDR2 is SVGEGT in the germline V gene. V shed 6 bases, J shed 2 bases, and the junction held 10 bases outside the gene matches. The CDR3 contains 15 residues. CDR3 in DNA: TGTGCCAGCAGACGTGGACAGGATAAGACCTACGAGCAGTACTTC. Its protein product is CASRRGQDKTYEQYF.

The rearrangement joins TRBV4-1 to TRBJ1-1, with 9 bases lining up with TRBD1. V gave up 3 bases and J gave up 3 bases; unmatched junction bases: 17. The CDR3 is 19 residues long. Germline lookup yields CDR1 MGHRA and CDR2 YSYEKL. The CDR3 DNA reads TGCGCCAGCAGCCAGGCCAACCCATCCGGGACAGGGAGGGACACTGAAGCTTTCTTT. It yields the protein CASSQANPSGTGRDTEAFF.

The chain combines TRBV7-2 with TRBJ1-3; D perhaps matches TRBD1 (6 bases). Germline values: CDR1 SGHTA, CDR2 FQGNSA. This CDR3 has 16 amino acids. V dropped 3 bases and J dropped 0 bases, with 12 bases sitting between them. The CDR3 coding sequence is TGTGCCAGCAGCTTTCGCAGGGGCGGCTCTGGAAACACCATATATTTT. Protein product: CASSFRRGGSGNTIYF. Drawing the rest from reference TRBV7-2 and TRBJ1-3, the complete variable domain is GAGVSQSPSNKVTEKGKDVELRCDPISGHTALYWYRQSLGQGLEFLIYFQGNSAPDKSGLPSDRFSAERTGGSVSTLTIQRTQQEDSAVYLCASSFRRGGSGNTIYFGEGSWLTVV.

The chain combines TRBV5-4 with TRBJ2-3, with D possibly being TRBD1 (6 bases). CDR1 and CDR2 from the germline V gene are SGHNT and YYREEE (reference sequence). Trimming removed 5 bases at V and 5 bases at J, with 21 bases between. This CDR3 has 16 amino acids. CDR3 region: CASRPNTGNGGDTQYF. DNA for the CDR3: TGTGCCAGCAGGCCCAACACAGGGAACGGCGGAGATACGCAGTATTTT.

This clonotype was picked up a small number of times. The rearrangement links TRBV24-1 to TRBJ1-5; D not certain. This CDR3 comprises 14 residues. The V gene lost 2 bases and the J gene lost 4 bases, with 8 bases spanning the gap. Germline CDR1 KGHDR, CDR2 SFDVKD. The CDR3 loop is CATSDSRVNQPQHF. In nucleotides, the CDR3 is TGTGCCACCAGTGATTCGAGGGTTAATCAGCCCCAGCATTTT.

For the CDR3, the DNA is TGCAGCGCCAGGACAGGTGTGGAAAATTCACCCCTCCACTTT. Protein: CSARTGVENSPLHF. The V and J genes are TRBV29-1 and TRBJ1-6, with 7 positions matching TRBD1. V shed 7 bases and J 7 bases; nucleotides not matched to a gene: 10. The CDR3 runs 14 residues. Germline V gene sequence: CDR1 SQVTM, CDR2 ANQGSEA.